This T cell receptor beta chain was found in a study of T cell responses to AZD1222 COVID-19 vaccine. Study overall: Pooled in the analysis were second doses at about 4 or about 12 weeks. Findings and limits, study-wide: Recipients of two AZD1222 doses showed rising Spike-specific TCR breadth and depth. Baseline seropositivity occurred in only six AZD1222 recipients. Vaccine-associated CD4 TCRs spanned spike, dominant at 160-218 and 743-854.

This clone was seen a handful of times. What it binds is not known. Sequencing was performed with immunoSEQ multiplex PCR; in TCRdb, only in-frame clones are kept and a portion is missing. Here the sample spans approximately 99,000 clones, about 82% being singletons. The germline V gene encodes CDR1 MDHEN and CDR2 SYDVKM. This CDR3 spans 13 amino acids. Trimming shortened V by 7 bases and J by 0 bases, and 7 bases separated the two germline ends. The chain recombines TRBV28 with TRBJ1-3; D might be TRBD1 (5 bases). Source: peripheral blood, taken on day 0 of AZD1222 vaccination. This TCR was recovered from an adult in good health. The chain's CDR3 is CASIDSSGNTIYF. CDR3 DNA sequence: TGTGCCAGCATCGACAGCTCTGGAAACACCATATATTTT.